One and the same sample provided the 13 T cell receptor beta chains below, sequenced in a study of blood T cell repertoires in COVID-19. The protocol was immunoSEQ multiplex PCR, while the TCRdb copy is restricted to in-frame clones and leaves out a portion. The table includes approximately 150,000 clones, around 87% detected once. The specimen sequenced was PBMCs or T cells enriched from blood (not recorded which). The receptors shown here come from a man aged 60 to 69 who had recovered from COVID-19.

The chain has TRBV7-9 and TRBJ2-7; D is undetermined. Per the germline V gene, CDR1 is SEHNR and CDR2 is FQNEAQ (reference sequence). Deletions cut 1 base from V and 4 bases from J, with 5 bases between. This CDR3 comprises 12 residues. CDR3 coding DNA: TGTGCCAGCAGCTTAGTAGATTACGAGCAGTACTTC. Amino acid sequence: CASSLVDYEQYF.

This rearrangement joins TRBV30 to TRBJ1-5; weak D call: TRBD1 (6 bases). The CDR3 sequence is 15 residues long. CDR1 GTSNPN and CDR2 SVGIG come from the germline V gene (reference sequence). The ends were cut back, 2 bases at V and 3 bases at J, with 14 bases in the middle. CDR3 protein: CAWSLTGKLNQPQHF. The CDR3 DNA is TGTGCCTGGAGTTTGACAGGTAAACTCAATCAGCCCCAGCATTTT.

To note about this clone: At one of its ends the junction is not consistent with the germline gene, which may arise from a read error. The chain has TRBV12-3 or TRBV12-4 and TRBJ1-4; D is ambiguous. CDR3 length: 12 amino acids. CDR3 in DNA: TGTGCCAGCAGCTTAGGGAGGGAAAAACTGTTTTTT. Translating it yields CASSLGREKLFF.

The gene calls are TRBV15 and TRBJ2-1, with D possibly being TRBD2 (5 bases). Germline CDR1 and CDR2: LNHNV and YYDKDF (reference sequence). The CDR3 has 11 amino acids. V lost 5 bases and J lost 13, with 12 bases in between. The CDR3 nucleotides read TGTGCCACCAGCGACTACAGAAAACAGTTCTTC. Amino acids: CATSDYRKQFF. Full variable domain (remainder filled in from reference TRBV15 and TRBJ2-1): DAMVIQNPRYQVTQFGKPVTLSCSQTLNHNVMYWYQQKSSQAPKLLFHYYDKDFNNEADTPDNFQSRRPNTSFCFLDIRSPGLGDTAMYLCATSDYRKQFFGPGTRLTVL.

V and J are TRBV6-5 and TRBJ2-3, with 7 bases identical to TRBD2. There are 14 residues in the CDR3. Losses at the gene ends were 8 bases for V and 2 bases for J; bases not matched to a gene: 7. Looked up from germline, CDR1 is MNHEY and CDR2 is SVGAGI. CDR3 in DNA: TGTGCCAGCTTGCGAGCGGGGACCACAGATACGCAGTATTTT. As protein: CASLRAGTTDTQYF.

The CDR3 region has the DNA TGTGCCAGCAGCCCCGGGACAGCAAAAGAAAAACTGTTTTTT. Translated: CASSPGTAKEKLFF. This sequence joins TRBV5-4 and TRBJ1-4; 7 nucleotides align to TRBD1. The CDR3 extends over 14 amino acids. Germline V lookup: CDR1 SGHNT, CDR2 YYREEE (reference sequence). V shed 4 bases and J 8 bases; nucleotides not matched to a gene: 8.

The V and J genes are TRBV5-1 and TRBJ2-1; 8 bases are a match to TRBD2. The germline V gene has CDR1 SGHRS and CDR2 YFSETQ. Trimming cost V 2 bases and J 9 bases; bases outside gene matches: 4. This CDR3 has 13 amino acids. Written as DNA, the CDR3 is TGCGCCAGCAGCTTATCCCGGGGGGGTGAGCAGTTCTTC. It yields the protein CASSLSRGGEQFF.

V is TRBV27 and J is TRBJ2-7; TRBD2 agrees at 8 bases. Germline CDR1 MNHEY, CDR2 SMNVEV (reference sequence). The CDR3 is 15 residues long. J was trimmed by 3 bases and V by 5 bases; bases with no gene match: 9. The CDR3 region has the DNA TGTGCCAGCAGTCCCCTAGGAGCGGGAGACTACGAGCAGTACTTC. Amino acids: CASSPLGAGDYEQYF.

V gene TRBV27 combines with J gene TRBJ2-1, with 8 bases lining up with TRBD2. Germline lookup yields CDR1 MNHEY and CDR2 SMNVEV (reference sequence). The ends lost 5 bases at V and 3 bases at J; junction bases unmatched: 6. CDR3 size: 15 residues. CDR3 sequence: CASSGRTSSYNEQFF. The CDR3 DNA reads TGTGCCAGCAGTGGGAGGACTAGCAGCTACAATGAGCAGTTCTTC.

The genes are TRBV28 and TRBJ2-3, with 8 bases fitting TRBD1. V dropped 8 bases and J dropped 3; count of bases not matched to a gene: 10. There are 15 residues in the CDR3. Germline lookup yields CDR1 MDHEN and CDR2 SYDVKM. The chain's CDR3 is CASAVRQGRTDTQYF. CDR3 nucleotides: TGTGCCAGCGCCGTAAGACAGGGGAGGACAGATACGCAGTATTTT.

This rearrangement joins TRBV6-5 to TRBJ1-2; 7 nucleotides align to TRBD1. Unmatched junction bases numbered 8, after V lost 5 bases and J lost 5 bases. Germline V gives CDR1 MNHEY, CDR2 SVGAGI. The CDR3 has 14 residues. The CDR3 nucleotides read TGTGCCAGCAGTCCGACAGGGTGGAGGTATGGCTACACCTTC. This codes for CASSPTGWRYGYTF.

This clone was recorded only once. This chain uses TRBV7-9 with TRBJ2-1, with 8 positions matching TRBD1. V gave up 6 bases and J gave up 15 bases; unmatched junction bases: 10. This CDR3 has 12 amino acids. Looked up from germline, CDR1 is SEHNR and CDR2 is FQNEAQ (reference sequence). CDR3 DNA: TGTGCCAGCAGTCCCTACGGACAGGGCCCGTTCTTC. Protein product: CASSPYGQGPFF.

The chain couples TRBV7-9 to TRBJ2-5, with D maybe TRBD1 (6 bases). The CDR3 consists of 15 residues. The germline V gene has CDR1 SEHNR and CDR2 FQNEAQ (reference sequence). The V end lost 3 bases, the J end lost 2 bases, and 13 bases lay between the germline ends. The CDR3 bases are TGTGCCAGCAGCTTCCCGGAGAGGGGGCAAGAGACCCAGTACTTC. Translating it yields CASSFPERGQETQYF.